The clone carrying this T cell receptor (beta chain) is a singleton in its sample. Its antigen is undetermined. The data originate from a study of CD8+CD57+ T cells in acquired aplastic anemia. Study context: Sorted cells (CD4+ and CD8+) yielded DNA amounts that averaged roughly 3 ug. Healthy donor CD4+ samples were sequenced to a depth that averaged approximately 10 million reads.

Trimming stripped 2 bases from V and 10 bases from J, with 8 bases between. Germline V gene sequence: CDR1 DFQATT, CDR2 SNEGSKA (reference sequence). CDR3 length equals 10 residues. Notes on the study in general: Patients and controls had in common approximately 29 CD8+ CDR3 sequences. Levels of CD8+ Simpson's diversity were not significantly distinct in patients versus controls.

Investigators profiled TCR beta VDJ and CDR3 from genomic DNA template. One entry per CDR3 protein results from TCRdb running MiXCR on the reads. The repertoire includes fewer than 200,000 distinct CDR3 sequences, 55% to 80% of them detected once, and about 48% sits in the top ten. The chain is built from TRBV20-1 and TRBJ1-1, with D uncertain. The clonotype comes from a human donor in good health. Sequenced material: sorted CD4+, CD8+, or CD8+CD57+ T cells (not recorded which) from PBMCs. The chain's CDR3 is CSARLGTAFF. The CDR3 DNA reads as TGCAGTGCTAGATTGGGAACAGCTTTCTTT.